Below, 23 T cell receptor beta chains from the same sample are listed, as sequenced in a study of cytomegalovirus exposure and HLA in healthy donors. Primers included in the PCR were 60 Vbeta and 13 Jbeta primers. The assay was immunoSEQ multiplex PCR, and TCRdb's table has in-frame clones only and misses some. The repertoire has 75,000 to 100,000 clones, less than 70% of them found once; the top ten carry 1.2%. The material sequenced was PBMCs. Every receptor here comes from a female donor in good health and CMV-seronegative.

The V gene is TRBV15, the J gene TRBJ1-6, with D unresolved. The germline V gene has CDR1 LNHNV and CDR2 YYDKDF (reference sequence). The CDR3 has 14 residues. Trimming left V 5 bases short and J 1 base short, with 6 bases between. CDR3 nucleotides: TGTGCCACCAGCGCGGGGTCCTATAATTCACCCCTCCACTTT. Translation: CATSAGSYNSPLHF.

This clone has a handful of counts. The chain joins TRBV4-3 to TRBJ2-2; 9 nucleotides align to TRBD2. Germline V lookup: CDR1 LGHNA, CDR2 YSLEER. V trimming: 0 bases; J trimming: 6 bases; junction bases outside the gene matches: 5. CDR3 size: 16 residues. The chain's CDR3 is CASSQDLGGGAGELFF. CDR3 in DNA: TGCGCCAGCAGCCAAGATCTGGGCGGGGGGGCCGGGGAGCTGTTTTTT.

This clone was counted a single time. One end of the junction is discordant with germline, which a read error may explain. This rearrangement joins TRBV7-7 to TRBJ1-1; D unclear. Germline-derived CDR1 and CDR2 are SSHAT and FNYEAQ (reference sequence). The CDR3 contains 13 residues. The CDR3 here is CASSLGKNTEAFF. The CDR3 DNA sequence: TGTGCTAGCAGCTTGGGCAAGAACACTGAAGCTTTCTTT.

V gene TRBV6-1 combines with J gene TRBJ1-5; no clear D gene. Germline V gives CDR1 MNHNS, CDR2 SASEGT. The length of the CDR3 is 14 residues. The ends were cut back, 7 bases at V and 0 bases at J, with 10 bases in the middle. CDR3 nucleotides: TGTGCCAGCAAAGAGGTGTATAGCAATCAGCCCCAGCATTTT. Translation gives CASKEVYSNQPQHF.

The chain couples TRBV30 to TRBJ2-5, with D perhaps TRBD1 (6 bases). V gave up 0 bases and J gave up 3 bases, with 17 bases separating them. Germline V gives CDR1 GTSNPN, CDR2 SVGIG (reference sequence). The CDR3 covers 16 residues. CDR3 DNA sequence: TGTGCCTGGAGTGTAGGCGTACTCAACAGGGAAGAGACCCAGTACTTC. Translated, it gives CAWSVGVLNREETQYF. Combining the CDR3 with reference TRBV30 and TRBJ2-5 gives the whole variable domain SQTIHQWPATLVQPVGSPLSLECTVEGTSNPNLYWYRQAAGRGLQLLFYSVGIGQISSEVPQNLSASRPQDRQFILSSKKLLLSDSGFYLCAWSVGVLNREETQYFGPGTRLLVL.

The chain combines TRBV11-3 with TRBJ1-1; D remains ambiguous. Trimming stripped 0 bases from V and 1 base from J, with 12 bases between. The CDR3 consists of 16 residues. CDR1 and CDR2 from the germline V gene are SGHNT and YENEEA. The CDR3 reads CASSLDSWAGNTEAFF. CDR3 DNA sequence: TGTGCCAGCAGCTTAGATTCTTGGGCCGGGAACACTGAAGCTTTCTTT.

The chain combines TRBV7-2 with TRBJ2-3; D is unresolved. V was trimmed by 7 bases and J by 3 bases, leaving 8 bases between them. The CDR3 runs to 12 residues. The germline V gene has CDR1 SGHTA and CDR2 FQGNSA. This CDR3 is CASTTGTDTQYF. In DNA, the CDR3 is TGTGCCAGCACCACGGGTACAGATACGCAGTATTTT.

The chain has TRBV2 and TRBJ1-5, with D unresolved. The V and J ends lost 3 bases and 2 bases respectively, with 8 bases between them. Looked up from germline, CDR1 is SNHLY and CDR2 is FYNNEI. The CDR3 sequence is 14 residues long. The CDR3 DNA reads as TGTGCCAGCAGTGAGTCCGGGGGCAATCAGCCCCAGCATTTT. Its protein is CASSESGGNQPQHF.

The chain uses TRBV11-2 and TRBJ1-2; D possibly corresponds to TRBD1 (5 bases). CDR1 is SGHAT and CDR2 is FQNNGV in the germline V gene. V lost 0 bases to trimming and J lost 8 bases, with 13 bases between them. The CDR3 is 14 amino acids. The CDR3 bases are TGTGCCAGCAGCTTAGATCGCAATGGGGGGGGCTACACCTTC. This gives the protein CASSLDRNGGGYTF.

This rearrangement joins TRBV7-9 to TRBJ2-7; 9 positions match TRBD1. The CDR3 consists of 13 residues. Per germline, CDR1 SEHNR and CDR2 FQNEAQ (reference sequence). V was clipped by 8 bases and J by 2 bases; unmatched bases: 4. This CDR3 is CASGTGRAYEQYF. The CDR3 bases are TGTGCCAGCGGGACAGGGAGAGCCTACGAGCAGTACTTC.

The chain joins TRBV11-2 to TRBJ2-3; 10 nucleotides line up with TRBD2. The CDR3 length is 17 residues. J gave up 0 bases and V 2 bases, and 5 bases lay outside the gene matches. Germline V gene sequence: CDR1 SGHAT, CDR2 FQNNGV. This CDR3 is CASSLFASGGSTDTQYF. The CDR3 DNA reads as TGTGCCAGCAGCTTATTCGCTAGCGGGGGTAGCACAGATACGCAGTATTTT.

The V gene is TRBV4-3, the J gene TRBJ2-3; 9 nucleotides line up with TRBD1. CDR1 and CDR2 from the germline V gene are LGHNA and YSLEER. The V segment lost 3 bases and the J segment 1 base; nucleotides outside the gene matches: 2. The CDR3 has 15 amino acids. CDR3 coding DNA: TGCGCCAGCAGCCACCGACAGGGGGGCACAGATACGCAGTATTTT. It translates to CASSHRQGGTDTQYF.

The chain has TRBV4-1 and TRBJ1-4, with 9 nucleotides matching TRBD1. Per the germline V gene, CDR1 is MGHRA and CDR2 is YSYEKL. With V trimmed by 8 bases and J by 7 bases, 14 bases remained unmatched. This CDR3 has 16 amino acids. The CDR3 nucleotides are TGCGCCAGCGGTGAGGGACAGGGCCCCGGGGGTGAAAAACTGTTTTTT. Its translation: CASGEGQGPGGEKLFF.

The chain is built from TRBV11-2 and TRBJ2-3; possible D gene TRBD2, 5 bases. The V end was cut by 6 bases, the J end by 4 bases, with 11 bases between. The germline CDR1 and CDR2 sequences are SGHAT and FQNNGV. There are 13 residues in the CDR3. CDR3 DNA sequence: TGTGCCAGCAGAACCGCGGGCGCAGATACGCAGTATTTT. As protein: CASRTAGADTQYF.

The CDR3 DNA reads as TGCGCCAGCAGCCAGGGGCGGACCACCACTAACTATGGCTACACCTTC. Translation: CASSQGRTTTNYGYTF. The J gene is TRBJ1-2, the V gene TRBV4-1; D possibly corresponds to TRBD1 (5 bases). V was pared by 3 bases and J by 0 bases, with 14 bases between. The germline V gene encodes CDR1 MGHRA and CDR2 YSYEKL. The CDR3 has 16 amino acids.

Concerning this clone: The same CDR3 also results from other DNA sequences found in this sample. The V and J genes are TRBV30 and TRBJ1-2, with D hard to call. Germline CDR1 GTSNPN, CDR2 SVGIG (reference sequence). Between the trimmed V and J ends, which lost 2 bases and 4 bases, there was a span of 5 bases. The CDR3 length is 11 residues. CDR3 sequence: CAWSTAYGYTF. Here the CDR3 DNA reads TGTGCCTGGAGTACAGCCTATGGCTACACCTTC.

The V gene is TRBV5-1, the J gene TRBJ2-5; possibly TRBD2 for D (5 bases). This CDR3 is built from 16 residues. Trimming cost V 4 bases and J 4 bases, with 20 bases left between them. Looked up from germline, CDR1 is SGHRS and CDR2 is YFSETQ. The CDR3 DNA sequence: TGCGCCAGCAGCCCCGAGGGATCCAACGTCGCAGAGACCCAGTACTTC. Translation gives CASSPEGSNVAETQYF.

This clone was picked up a small number of times. The chain joins TRBV7-2 to TRBJ1-2; D possibly corresponds to TRBD1 (6 bases). V shed 8 bases and J shed 4 bases, with 8 bases lying between them. The CDR3 length is 11 residues. The germline V gene has CDR1 SGHTA and CDR2 FQGNSA. The DNA of the CDR3 is TGTGCCAGCGGGGACACCTATGGCTACACCTTC. It encodes CASGDTYGYTF.

V gene TRBV15 combines with J gene TRBJ1-2; D is possibly TRBD1 (5 bases). This CDR3 is built from 13 residues. V was pared by 0 bases and J by 3 bases, with 5 bases between. The germline gives CDR1 LNHNV, CDR2 YYDKDF (reference sequence). The CDR3 region has the DNA TGTGCCACCAGCAGAGACAGGGACTATGGCTACACCTTC. The encoded protein is CATSRDRDYGYTF.

This clone was recorded once. The chain links TRBV9 to TRBJ2-5, with 9 bases matching TRBD1. The CDR3 totals 17 residues. The V gene's germline CDR1 is SGDLS and CDR2 YYNGEE. The V segment lost 3 bases and the J segment 1 base; nucleotides outside the gene matches: 10. The CDR3 DNA reads TGTGCCAGCAGCGCAGGCAGGAGGACAGGGGCCCAAGAGACCCAGTACTTC. It yields the protein CASSAGRRTGAQETQYF. The whole variable domain, remainder taken from reference TRBV9 and TRBJ2-5, is DSGVTQTPKHLITATGQRVTLRCSPRSGDLSVYWYQQSLDQGLQFLIQYYNGEERAKGNILERFSAQQFPDLHSELNLSSLELGDSALYFCASSAGRRTGAQETQYFGPGTRLLVL.

This chain joins TRBV5-4 and TRBJ1-1, with TRBD1 identical over 8 bases. The CDR3 is 15 residues long. The germline CDR1 and CDR2 sequences are SGHNT and YYREEE (reference sequence). The V gene end was trimmed by 0 bases and the J gene end by 1 base; junction bases not matched to a gene: 2. CDR3 coding DNA: TGTGCCAGCAGCTTGGACAGGGGGAGGAACACTGAAGCTTTCTTT. Translation: CASSLDRGRNTEAFF.

This chain joins TRBV13 and TRBJ1-6, with D perhaps matching TRBD1 (6 bases). With 0 bases removed from V and 10 bases from J, the gap between germline ends came to 19 bases. The CDR3 runs to 17 residues. Germline V gene data show CDR1 as PRHDT and CDR2 as FYEKMQ (reference sequence). CDR3 residues: CASSLGQGGIRGSPLHF. In nucleotides, the CDR3 is TGTGCCAGCAGCTTAGGGCAGGGCGGCATCAGGGGATCACCCCTCCACTTT.

In its sample, this clone was seen once. This chain connects TRBV6-1 to TRBJ2-6; D ambiguous. The CDR3 has 15 amino acids. The ends were cut back, 4 bases at V and 4 bases at J, with 11 bases in the middle. Germline V gene data show CDR1 as MNHNS and CDR2 as SASEGT. CDR3 in amino acids: CASSGSQPGANVLTF. The DNA of the CDR3 is TGTGCCAGCAGTGGCTCACAGCCAGGGGCCAACGTCCTGACTTTC.